The following is a T cell receptor (beta chain) sequence with its context. The target antigen is unknown. This record comes from a study of CD8 T cells in ankylosing spondylitis. Study-wide results and caveats: For ankylosing spondylitis blood, a TCR beta motif of 7 or 8 highly homologous variants appeared characteristic.

TCRdb passed the 5' RACE reads through MiXCR, listing each CDR3 protein once. The sample consists of about 800,000 distinct CDR3 sequences, 12% of them appearing once. V was pared by 3 bases and J by 8 bases, with 12 bases between. CDR1 is GTSNPN and CDR2 is SVGIG in the germline V gene (reference sequence). The CDR3 length is 12 residues. This chain uses TRBV30 with TRBJ2-3, with D perhaps TRBD2 (6 bases). The receptor was isolated from a male donor with ankylosing spondylitis. Sequences were obtained from blood, either unsorted or a sorted T cell fraction (not recorded which). CDR3 amino acids: CAWRMSGSTQYF. Written as DNA, the CDR3 is TGTGCCTGGAGGATGTCCGGGAGTACGCAGTATTTT. The full variable domain, in which reference TRBV30 and TRBJ2-3 provide the parts outside the CDR3, is SQTIHQWPATLVQPVGSPLSLECTVEGTSNPNLYWYRQAAGRGLQLLFYSVGIGQISSEVPQNLSASRPQDRQFILSSKKLLLSDSGFYLCAWRMSGSTQYFGPGTRLTVL.